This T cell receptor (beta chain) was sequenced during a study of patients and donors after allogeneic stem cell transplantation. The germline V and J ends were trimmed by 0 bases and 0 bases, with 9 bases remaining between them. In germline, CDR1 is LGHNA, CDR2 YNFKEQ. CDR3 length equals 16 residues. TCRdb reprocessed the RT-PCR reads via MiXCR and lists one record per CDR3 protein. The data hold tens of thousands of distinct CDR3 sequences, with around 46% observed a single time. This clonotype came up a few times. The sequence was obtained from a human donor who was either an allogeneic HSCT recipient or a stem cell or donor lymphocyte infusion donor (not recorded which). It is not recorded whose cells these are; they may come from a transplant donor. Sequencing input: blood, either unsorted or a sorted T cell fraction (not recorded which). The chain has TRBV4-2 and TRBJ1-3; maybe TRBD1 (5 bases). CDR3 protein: CASSQDGTSSGNTIYF. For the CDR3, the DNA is TGTGCCAGCAGCCAAGATGGGACCTCCTCTGGAAACACCATATATTTT.